The clone carrying this T cell receptor (beta chain) was found a few times. Its cognate antigen is unknown. The time point was: pre-sensitization, week 0. The treatment was: therapeutic diphenylcyclopropenone sensitization with weekly scalp DPC. The data belong to a study of human T cells and chemical hapten exposure. Turning to the study itself: Across the whole study, which lasted around 24 weeks, patients were given diphenylcyclopropenone on the scalp once a week. General study results and limits: Sensitizing with DPC caused no change in TCRs above 1 in 1000 frequency.

The germline V gene has CDR1 SGHAT and CDR2 FQNNGV. The V end lost 2 bases, the J end lost 4 bases, and 8 bases lay between the germline ends. CDR3 length: 13 residues. Attachment of unique molecular identifiers to individual cDNA molecules was performed in the library. TCRdb itself ran the RACE reads through MiXCR, one entry per CDR3 protein. The table lists about 380,000 distinct CDR3 sequences, 4.5% to 5.5% of them singletons. This TCR came from a woman aged 50 to 60 with alopecia areata. Some clones in this sample may be carry-over from other donors' samples. This material consisted of whole blood, taken in connection with sensitization to the hapten diphenylcyclopropenone (DPC). The chain employs TRBV11-2 and TRBJ1-1, with D possibly TRBD1 on 6 matching bases. CDR3 sequence: CASSLMGATEAFF. The CDR3 DNA sequence: TGTGCCAGCAGCTTAATGGGGGCCACTGAAGCTTTCTTT. Supplemented by reference TRBV11-2 and TRBJ1-1, the full variable domain reads EAGVAQSPRYKIIEKRQSVAFWCNPISGHATLYWYQQILGQGPKLLIQFQNNGVVDDSQLPKDRFSAERLKGVDSTLKIQPAKLEDSAVYLCASSLMGATEAFFGQGTRLTVV.